A single sample is the source of the 5 T cell receptor beta chains below, sequenced in a study of OX40 agonist ivuxolimab in advanced cancers. The method was immunoSEQ multiplex PCR; TCRdb's version includes in-frame clones alone and lacks a portion of them. The data hold about 73,000 clones, with 80% to 90% observed a single time. The sequencing used CD4+ or CD8+ T cells sorted from blood, collected in a trial of the OX40 agonist ivuxolimab. Source of these receptors: an adult with an advanced solid tumor such as melanoma, head and neck, liver or kidney cancer.

This chain links TRBV14 with TRBJ2-1, with 10 bases that match TRBD2. Germline-derived CDR1 and CDR2 are SGHDN and FVKESK. V shed 1 base and J 1 base; nucleotides not matched to a gene: 4. This CDR3 is 17 amino acids long. The CDR3 protein is CASSQVLAGVSYNEQFF. As DNA, the CDR3 is TGTGCCAGCAGCCAAGTGCTAGCGGGGGTGTCCTACAATGAGCAGTTCTTC.

The gene calls are TRBV19 and TRBJ2-7, with D unclear. This CDR3 contains 13 residues. Per germline, CDR1 LNHDA and CDR2 SQIVND (reference sequence). Trimming cost V 6 bases and J 0 bases, with 9 bases left between them. The CDR3: CASRRQSSYEQYF. CDR3 DNA: TGTGCCAGTAGGAGGCAGAGCTCCTACGAGCAGTACTTC. The full variable domain, rest sourced from reference TRBV19 and TRBJ2-7, is DGGITQSPKYLFRKEGQNVTLSCEQNLNHDAMYWYRQDPGQGLRLIYYSQIVNDFQKGDIAEGYSVSREKKESFPLTVTSAQKNPTAFYLCASRRQSSYEQYFGPGTRLTVT.

This chain uses TRBV10-1 with TRBJ1-4, with D possibly TRBD1 on 5 matching bases. The ends were cut back, 2 bases at V and 6 bases at J, with 13 bases in the middle. CDR3 length equals 15 residues. Germline CDR1 and CDR2: WNHNN and SYGVQD (reference sequence). The CDR3 sequence is CASSEGAGKDEKLFF. For the CDR3, the DNA is TGCGCCAGCAGTGAGGGGGCAGGGAAGGATGAAAAACTGTTTTTT.

This clone was recorded once. The rearrangement uses TRBV6-5 and TRBJ2-7; D is unclear. CDR1 is MNHEY, CDR2 SVGAGI, per germline. Trimming pared 7 bases from V and 2 bases from J, leaving 15 bases between. This CDR3 region has 14 residues. The CDR3 sequence is CASTRMDGTYEQYF. DNA of the CDR3: TGTGCCAGCACCAGGATGGACGGTACCTACGAGCAGTACTTC.

This clone has just one count. The same CDR3 also results from other DNA sequences found in this sample. The V and J genes are TRBV18 and TRBJ2-7; 12 bases fit TRBD2. Trimming removed 3 bases from V and 0 bases from J; junction bases left unmatched: 0. This CDR3 region has 15 residues. The germline CDR1 and CDR2 sequences are KGHSH and LQKENI. CDR3 DNA: TGTGCCAGCTCACCGACTAGCGGGAGCTCCTACGAGCAGTACTTC. Its protein is CASSPTSGSSYEQYF.